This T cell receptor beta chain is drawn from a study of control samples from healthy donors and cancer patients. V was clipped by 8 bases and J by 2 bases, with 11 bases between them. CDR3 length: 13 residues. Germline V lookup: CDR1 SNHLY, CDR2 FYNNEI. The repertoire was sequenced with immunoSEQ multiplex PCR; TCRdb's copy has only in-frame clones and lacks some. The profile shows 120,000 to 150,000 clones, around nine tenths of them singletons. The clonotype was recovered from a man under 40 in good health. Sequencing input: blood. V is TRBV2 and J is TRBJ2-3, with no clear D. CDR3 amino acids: CASESQTTDTQYF. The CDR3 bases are TGTGCCAGCGAGTCGCAGACCACAGATACGCAGTATTTT.